This TCR beta chain was captured in a study of T-cell reconstitution after alpha-beta-depleted transplantation in children. Unique molecular identifiers were incorporated when the TCRbeta library was constructed. TCRdb passed the PCR reads through MiXCR, listing each CDR3 protein once. Here the sample spans about 610,000 distinct CDR3 sequences, roughly a tenth being singletons. V lost 8 bases, J lost 2 bases, and 10 bases lay in between. This CDR3 is 13 amino acids long. Germline V gene data show CDR1 as SNHLY and CDR2 as FYNNEI. The V call is TRBV2, the J call TRBJ1-5, with a possible D match to TRBD1 (6 bases). The sequences come from PBMCs from the stem cell graft donor, collected from the stem cell graft. The TCR comes from a human donor who donated a stem cell graft to a child with acute myeloid leukemia. The CDR3 sequence: CASDYRGNQPQHF. CDR3 DNA sequence: TGTGCCAGCGATTACAGGGGCAATCAGCCCCAGCATTTT. Variable domain in full (rest from reference TRBV2 and TRBJ1-5): EPEVTQTPSHQVTQMGQEVILRCVPISNHLYFYWYRQILGQKVEFLVSFYNNEISEKSEIFDDQFSVERPDGSNFTLKIRSTKLEDSAMYFCASDYRGNQPQHFGDGTRLSIL.